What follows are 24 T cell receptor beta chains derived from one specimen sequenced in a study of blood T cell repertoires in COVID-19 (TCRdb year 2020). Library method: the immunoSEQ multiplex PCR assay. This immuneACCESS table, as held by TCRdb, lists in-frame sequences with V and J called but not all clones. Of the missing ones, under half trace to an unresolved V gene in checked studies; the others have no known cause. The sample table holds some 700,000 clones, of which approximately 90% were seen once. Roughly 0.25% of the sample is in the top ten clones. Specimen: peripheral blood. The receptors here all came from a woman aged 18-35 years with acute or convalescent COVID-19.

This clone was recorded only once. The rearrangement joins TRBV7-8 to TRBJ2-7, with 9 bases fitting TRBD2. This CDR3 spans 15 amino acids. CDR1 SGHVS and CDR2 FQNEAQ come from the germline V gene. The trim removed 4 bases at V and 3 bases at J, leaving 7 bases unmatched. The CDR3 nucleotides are TGTGCCAGCAGCTCCCAACGCGGGGGGGTCTACGAGCAGTACTTC. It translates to CASSSQRGGVYEQYF.

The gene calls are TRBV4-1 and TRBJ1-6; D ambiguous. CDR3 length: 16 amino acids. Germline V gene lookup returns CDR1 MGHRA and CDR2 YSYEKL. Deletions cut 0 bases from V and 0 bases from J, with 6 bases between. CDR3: CASSQEPSSYNSPLHF. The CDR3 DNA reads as TGCGCCAGCAGCCAAGAGCCCAGCTCCTATAATTCACCCCTCCACTTT.

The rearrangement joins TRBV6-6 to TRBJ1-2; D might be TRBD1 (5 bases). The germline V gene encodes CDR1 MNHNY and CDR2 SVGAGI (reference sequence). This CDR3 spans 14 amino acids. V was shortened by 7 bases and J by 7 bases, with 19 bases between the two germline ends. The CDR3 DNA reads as TGTGCCAGCACCCCGGGAGCACAGGTATCTGGCTACACCTTC. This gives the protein CASTPGAQVSGYTF.

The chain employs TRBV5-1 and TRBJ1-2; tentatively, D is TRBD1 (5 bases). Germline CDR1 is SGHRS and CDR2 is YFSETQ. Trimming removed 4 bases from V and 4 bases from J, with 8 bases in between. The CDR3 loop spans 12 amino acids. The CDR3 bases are TGCGCCAGCAGCGCCGACAGCTATGGCTACACCTTC. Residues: CASSADSYGYTF.

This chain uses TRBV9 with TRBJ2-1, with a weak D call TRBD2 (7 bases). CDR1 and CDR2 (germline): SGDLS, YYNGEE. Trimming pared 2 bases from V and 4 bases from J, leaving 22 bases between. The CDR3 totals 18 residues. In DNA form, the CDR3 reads TGTGCCAGCAGCGTCGACGGGGGGCAGACTAATAATTACAATGAGCAGTTCTTC. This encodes CASSVDGGQTNNYNEQFF.

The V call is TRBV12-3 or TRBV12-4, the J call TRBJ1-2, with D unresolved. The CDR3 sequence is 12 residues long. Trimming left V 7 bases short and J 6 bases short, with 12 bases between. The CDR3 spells CASIRTLHGYTF. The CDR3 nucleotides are TGTGCCAGCATTCGGACTTTACATGGCTACACCTTC.

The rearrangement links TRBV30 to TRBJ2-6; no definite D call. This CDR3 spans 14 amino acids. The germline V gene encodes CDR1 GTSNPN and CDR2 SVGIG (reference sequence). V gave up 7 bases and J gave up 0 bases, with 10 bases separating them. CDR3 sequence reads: CASPFGSGANVLTF. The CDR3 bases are TGTGCCTCCCCGTTCGGCTCTGGGGCCAACGTCCTGACTTTC. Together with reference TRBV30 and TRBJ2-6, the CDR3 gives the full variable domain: SQTIHQWPATLVQPVGSPLSLECTVEGTSNPNLYWYRQAAGRGLQLLFYSVGIGQISSEVPQNLSASRPQDRQFILSSKKLLLSDSGFYLCASPFGSGANVLTFGAGSRLTVL.

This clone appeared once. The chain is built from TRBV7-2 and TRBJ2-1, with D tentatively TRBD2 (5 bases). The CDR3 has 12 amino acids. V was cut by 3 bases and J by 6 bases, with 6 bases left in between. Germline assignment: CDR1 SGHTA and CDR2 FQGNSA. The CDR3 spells CASSFGLNEQFF. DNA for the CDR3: TGTGCCAGCAGCTTTGGACTCAATGAGCAGTTCTTC. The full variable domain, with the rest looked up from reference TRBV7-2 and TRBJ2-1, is GAGVSQSPSNKVTEKGKDVELRCDPISGHTALYWYRQSLGQGLEFLIYFQGNSAPDKSGLPSDRFSAERTGGSVSTLTIQRTQQEDSAVYLCASSFGLNEQFFGPGTRLTVL.

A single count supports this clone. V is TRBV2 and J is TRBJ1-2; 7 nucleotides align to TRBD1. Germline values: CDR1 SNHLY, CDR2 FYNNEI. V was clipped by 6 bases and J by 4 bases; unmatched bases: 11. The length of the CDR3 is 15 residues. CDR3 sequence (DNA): TGTGCCAGCAGATTCCCGGGACAGCAATTCTATGGCTACACCTTC. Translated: CASRFPGQQFYGYTF.

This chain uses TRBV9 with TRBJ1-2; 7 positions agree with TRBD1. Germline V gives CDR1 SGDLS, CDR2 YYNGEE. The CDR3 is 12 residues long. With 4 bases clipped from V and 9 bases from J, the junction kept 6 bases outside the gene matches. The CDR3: CASSIQTGSYTF. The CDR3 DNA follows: TGTGCCAGCAGCATTCAGACAGGGAGCTACACCTTC. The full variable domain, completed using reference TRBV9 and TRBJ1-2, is DSGVTQTPKHLITATGQRVTLRCSPRSGDLSVYWYQQSLDQGLQFLIQYYNGEERAKGNILERFSAQQFPDLHSELNLSSLELGDSALYFCASSIQTGSYTFGSGTRLTVV.

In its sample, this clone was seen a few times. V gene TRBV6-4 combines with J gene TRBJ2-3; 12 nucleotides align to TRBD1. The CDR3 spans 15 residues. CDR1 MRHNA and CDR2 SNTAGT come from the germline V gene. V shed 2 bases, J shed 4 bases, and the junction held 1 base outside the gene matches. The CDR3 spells CASSDGTGGADTQYF. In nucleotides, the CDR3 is TGTGCCAGCAGTGACGGGACAGGGGGCGCAGATACGCAGTATTTT.

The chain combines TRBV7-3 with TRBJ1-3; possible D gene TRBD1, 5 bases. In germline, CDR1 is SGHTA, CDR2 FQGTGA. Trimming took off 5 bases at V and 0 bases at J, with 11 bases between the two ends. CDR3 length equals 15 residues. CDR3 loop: CASSVDSNSGNTIYF. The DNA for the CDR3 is TGTGCCAGCAGCGTCGACAGTAACTCTGGAAACACCATATATTTT.

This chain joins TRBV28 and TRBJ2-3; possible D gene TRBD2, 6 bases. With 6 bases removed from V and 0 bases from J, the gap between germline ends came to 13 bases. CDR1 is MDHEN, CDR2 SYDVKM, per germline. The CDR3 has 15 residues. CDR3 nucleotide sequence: TGTGCCAGCAGACCGAGACTAGTGAGCACAGATACGCAGTATTTT. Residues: CASRPRLVSTDTQYF. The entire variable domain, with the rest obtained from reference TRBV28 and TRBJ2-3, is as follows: DVKVTQSSRYLVKRTGEKVFLECVQDMDHENMFWYRQDPGLGLRLIYFSYDVKMKEKGDIPEGYSVSREKKERFSLILESASTNQTSMYLCASRPRLVSTDTQYFGPGTRLTVL.

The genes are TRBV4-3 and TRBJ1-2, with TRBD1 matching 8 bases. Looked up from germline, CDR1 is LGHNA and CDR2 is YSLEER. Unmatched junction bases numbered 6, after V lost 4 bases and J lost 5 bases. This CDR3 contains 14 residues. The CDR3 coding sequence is TGCGCCAGCAGCCCGGGACAGGAAACTTATGGCTACACCTTC. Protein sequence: CASSPGQETYGYTF.

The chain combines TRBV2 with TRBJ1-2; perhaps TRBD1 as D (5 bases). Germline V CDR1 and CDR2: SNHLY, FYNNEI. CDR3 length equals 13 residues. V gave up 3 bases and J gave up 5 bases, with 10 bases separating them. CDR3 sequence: CASSDGGWYGYTF. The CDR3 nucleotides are TGTGCCAGCAGTGATGGGGGGTGGTATGGCTACACCTTC.

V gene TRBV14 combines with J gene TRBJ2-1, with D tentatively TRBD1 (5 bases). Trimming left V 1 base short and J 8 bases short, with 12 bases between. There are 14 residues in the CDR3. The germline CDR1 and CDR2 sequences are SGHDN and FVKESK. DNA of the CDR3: TGTGCCAGCAGCCAAGGGGGCTTCCGGCATGAGCAGTTCTTC. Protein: CASSQGGFRHEQFF. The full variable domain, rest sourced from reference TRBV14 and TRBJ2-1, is EAGVTQFPSHSVIEKGQTVTLRCDPISGHDNLYWYRRVMGKEIKFLLHFVKESKQDESGMPNNRFLAERTGGTYSTLKVQPAELEDSGVYFCASSQGGFRHEQFFGPGTRLTVL.

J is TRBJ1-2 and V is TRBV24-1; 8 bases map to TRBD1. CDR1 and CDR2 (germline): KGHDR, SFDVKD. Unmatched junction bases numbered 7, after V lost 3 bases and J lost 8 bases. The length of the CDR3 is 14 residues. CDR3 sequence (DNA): TGTGCCACCAGTGATCTCGGACAGGGCGGCGGCTACACCTTC. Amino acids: CATSDLGQGGGYTF.

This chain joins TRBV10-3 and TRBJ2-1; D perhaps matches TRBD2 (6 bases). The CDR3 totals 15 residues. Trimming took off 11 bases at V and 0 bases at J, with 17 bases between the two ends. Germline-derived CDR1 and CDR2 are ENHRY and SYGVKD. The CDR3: CALRRGEGSYNEQFF. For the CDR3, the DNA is TGTGCCCTCCGTCGCGGGGAAGGCTCCTACAATGAGCAGTTCTTC.

CDR3 in DNA: TGTGCCAGCAGTTCCGGCGGCCGAAACACCATATATTTT. Encoded protein: CASSSGGRNTIYF. V gene TRBV6-5 combines with J gene TRBJ1-3, with D unclear. V lost 4 bases and J 5 bases, leaving 9 bases between the germline ends. This CDR3 region has 13 residues. Per the germline V gene, CDR1 is MNHEY and CDR2 is SVGAGI.

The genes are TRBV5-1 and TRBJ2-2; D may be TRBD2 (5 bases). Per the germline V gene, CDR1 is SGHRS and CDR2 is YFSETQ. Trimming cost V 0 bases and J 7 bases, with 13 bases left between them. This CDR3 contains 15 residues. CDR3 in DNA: TGCGCCAGCAGCTTGGTTGCAGCCGAGGGCGGGGAGCTGTTTTTT. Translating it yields CASSLVAAEGGELFF.

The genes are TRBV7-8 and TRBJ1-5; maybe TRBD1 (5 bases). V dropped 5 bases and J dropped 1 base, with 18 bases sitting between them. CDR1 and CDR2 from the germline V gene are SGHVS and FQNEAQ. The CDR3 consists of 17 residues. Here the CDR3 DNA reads TGTGCCAGCAGCCCAACTTGGAGTGGGGGGAGCAATCAGCCCCAGCATTTT. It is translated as CASSPTWSGGSNQPQHF.

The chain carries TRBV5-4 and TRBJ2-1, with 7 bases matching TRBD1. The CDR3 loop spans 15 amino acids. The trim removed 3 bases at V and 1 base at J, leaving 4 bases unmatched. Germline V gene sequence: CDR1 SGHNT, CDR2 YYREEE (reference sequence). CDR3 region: CASSSDRESYNEQFF. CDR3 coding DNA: TGTGCCAGCAGCTCCGACAGGGAATCCTACAATGAGCAGTTCTTC. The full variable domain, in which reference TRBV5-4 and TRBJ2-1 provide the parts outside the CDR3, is ETGVTQSPTHLIKTRGQQVTLRCSSQSGHNTVSWYQQALGQGPQFIFQYYREEENGRGNFPPRFSGLQFPNYSSELNVNALELDDSALYLCASSSDRESYNEQFFGPGTRLTVL.

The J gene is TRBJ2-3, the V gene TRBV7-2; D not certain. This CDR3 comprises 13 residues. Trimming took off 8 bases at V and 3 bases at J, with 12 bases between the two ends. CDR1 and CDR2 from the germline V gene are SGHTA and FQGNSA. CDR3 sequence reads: CASPHGLTDTQYF. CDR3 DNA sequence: TGTGCCAGCCCGCATGGGCTTACAGATACGCAGTATTTT. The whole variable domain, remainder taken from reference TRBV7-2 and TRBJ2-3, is GAGVSQSPSNKVTEKGKDVELRCDPISGHTALYWYRQSLGQGLEFLIYFQGNSAPDKSGLPSDRFSAERTGGSVSTLTIQRTQQEDSAVYLCASPHGLTDTQYFGPGTRLTVL.

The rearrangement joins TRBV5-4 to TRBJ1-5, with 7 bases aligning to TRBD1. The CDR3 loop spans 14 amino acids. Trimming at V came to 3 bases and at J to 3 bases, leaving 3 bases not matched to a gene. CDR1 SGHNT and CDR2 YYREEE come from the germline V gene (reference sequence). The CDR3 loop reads CASSWGQPNQPQHF. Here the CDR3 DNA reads TGTGCCAGCAGCTGGGGACAGCCCAATCAGCCCCAGCATTTT.